These 16 T cell receptor beta chains were all obtained from the same sample, sequenced in a study of regulatory T cells in long-lasting Graves disease. Construction of TCR beta libraries relied on iRepertoire HTBI primers and on Arm-PCR targeting CDR3 regions. TCRdb recomputed calls from the multiplex PCR reads with MiXCR, one row per CDR3 protein. The table lists 530,000 or so distinct CDR3 sequences, approximately 16% of them singletons, with about 11% in the top ten. Time point reported: newly diagnosed GD, antithyroid drugs for less than 3 months. RNA from PBMCs was the source of the TCR library. These same records also appear under a second study, on T cells in Graves' hyperthyroidism and ophthalmopathy.

This material consisted of peripheral blood mononuclear cells (PBMCs), taken at new diagnosis, from a patient treated with antithyroid drugs. These receptors all stem from a young man with Graves disease.

The J gene is TRBJ2-1, the V gene TRBV3-1, with 12 positions matching TRBD2. Germline-derived CDR1 and CDR2 are LGHDT and YNNKEL (reference sequence). J was trimmed by 5 bases and V by 7 bases; bases with no gene match: 9. The CDR3 sequence is 16 residues long. CDR3 DNA: TGTGCCAGCACCCCCCTAGCGGGAGGGCGGGACAATGAGCAGTTCTTC. It specifies CASTPLAGGRDNEQFF.

Many counts were recorded for this clonotype. The rearrangement joins TRBV28 to TRBJ2-7; 7 bases are shared with TRBD1. The ends lost 5 bases at V and 2 bases at J; junction bases unmatched: 12. Germline assignment: CDR1 MDHEN and CDR2 SYDVKM. The CDR3 has 16 amino acids. CDR3 DNA: TGTGCCAGCAGTCTACATTCAGGGGGAATTACCTACGAGCAGTACTTC. Translated: CASSLHSGGITYEQYF.

This chain uses TRBV5-1 with TRBJ2-7; TRBD1 matches at 8 bases. Germline assignment: CDR1 SGHRS and CDR2 YFSETQ. V shed 4 bases and J 2 bases; nucleotides not matched to a gene: 11. This CDR3 has 16 amino acids. The chain's CDR3 is CASSRAPGQVTYEQYF. The CDR3 DNA is TGCGCCAGCAGCCGGGCCCCGGGACAGGTCACCTACGAGCAGTACTTC.

This clonotype appeared many times. The rearrangement links TRBV11-3 to TRBJ2-1, with 9 nucleotides matching TRBD2. Trimming at V came to 5 bases and at J to 7 bases, leaving 9 bases not matched to a gene. CDR1 and CDR2 (germline): SGHNT, YENEEA. The length of the CDR3 is 15 residues. This chain's CDR3 is CASSRGAGGENEQFF. As DNA, the CDR3 is TGTGCCAGCAGCCGTGGGGCGGGAGGGGAAAATGAGCAGTTCTTC.

The chain recombines TRBV4-2 with TRBJ2-3; the D call may be TRBD1 or TRBD2 (7 bases each). Germline lookup yields CDR1 LGHNA and CDR2 YNFKEQ. V was pared by 2 bases and J by 3 bases, with 15 bases between. The CDR3 extends over 16 amino acids. CDR3 residues: CASSQKQGRVTDTQYF. DNA for the CDR3: TGTGCCAGCAGCCAAAAACAGGGGAGGGTGACAGATACGCAGTATTTT.

V gene TRBV5-1 combines with J gene TRBJ2-5; 14 positions agree with TRBD2. CDR1 is SGHRS and CDR2 is YFSETQ in the germline V gene. J lost 5 bases, V lost 0 bases, and 6 bases had no gene match. CDR3 length: 17 residues. The CDR3 DNA sequence: TGCGCCAGCAGCTTGGCCGAGACTAGCGGGAGGGTTGAGACCCAGTACTTC. This sequence encodes CASSLAETSGRVETQYF. The entire variable domain, with the rest obtained from reference TRBV5-1 and TRBJ2-5, is as follows: KAGVTQTPRYLIKTRGQQVTLSCSPISGHRSVSWYQQTPGQGLQFLFEYFSETQRNKGNFPGRFSGRQFSNSRSEMNVSTLELGDSALYLCASSLAETSGRVETQYFGPGTRLLVL.

There are many counts of this clonotype. The rearrangement joins TRBV7-9 to TRBJ1-1; D is ambiguous. CDR3 length: 19 amino acids. The ends were cut back, 6 bases at V and 0 bases at J, with 26 bases in the middle. Germline V lookup: CDR1 SEHNR, CDR2 FQNEAQ (reference sequence). CDR3 protein: CASRPKEEDLWTLNTEAFF. As DNA, the CDR3 is TGTGCCAGCAGACCGAAGGAGGAGGACCTTTGGACCTTGAACACTGAAGCTTTCTTT.

The chain uses TRBV5-1 and TRBJ2-2, with D possibly TRBD2 on 6 matching bases. Trimming took off 8 bases at V and 6 bases at J, with 17 bases between the two ends. CDR1 SGHRS and CDR2 YFSETQ come from the germline V gene. This CDR3 has 14 amino acids. The CDR3 is CASSTSLGPGELFF. CDR3 in DNA: TGCGCCAGTTCGACTAGTTTGGGACCCGGGGAGCTGTTTTTT.

For this clonotype: A much bigger clone sits one base away, suggesting this may be a read error. The chain couples TRBV6-2 or TRBV6-3 to TRBJ2-7; maybe TRBD2 (6 bases). This CDR3 region has 11 residues. The germline CDR1 and CDR2 sequences are MNHEY and SVGEGT. Between the trimmed V and J ends, which lost 11 bases and 7 bases, there was a span of 15 bases. CDR3 region: CAGGGGLEQYF. DNA for the CDR3: TGTGCCGGCGGAGGAGGACTAGAGCAGTACTTC.

CDR3 sequence: CASSWGLASDTQYF. The CDR3 nucleotides read TGTGCCAGCAGCTGGGGACTAGCATCAGATACGCAGTATTTT. The chain links TRBV5-4 to TRBJ2-3; 9 nucleotides match TRBD2. The germline V gene has CDR1 SGHNT and CDR2 YYREEE (reference sequence). This CDR3 has 14 amino acids. The J segment lost 4 bases and the V segment lost 3 bases, leaving 3 bases of the junction unmatched.

This clonotype has more than one count but fewer than ten. This rearrangement joins TRBV20-1 to TRBJ1-5, with D maybe TRBD1 (5 bases). CDR3 length: 14 residues. The V end lost 0 bases, the J end lost 1 base, and 7 bases lay between the germline ends. Germline V gene data show CDR1 as DFQATT and CDR2 as SNEGSKA (reference sequence). CDR3 in amino acids: CSAREAGSNQPQHF. DNA of the CDR3: TGCAGTGCTAGAGAGGCAGGGAGCAATCAGCCCCAGCATTTT.

This clonotype was observed many times. The chain uses TRBV5-1 and TRBJ2-7; D is ambiguous. Germline V CDR1 and CDR2: SGHRS, YFSETQ. Trimming cost V 1 base and J 3 bases, with 8 bases left between them. The CDR3 sequence is 13 residues long. DNA for the CDR3: TGCGCCAGCAGCTTGCCCCCGGGCTACGAGCAGTACTTC. Its protein is CASSLPPGYEQYF.

The CDR3, as DNA: TGCAGCGTTGGGGACCGAGAGACCCAGTACTTC. Translation: CSVGDRETQYF. The chain couples TRBV29-1 to TRBJ2-1; D tentatively reads TRBD1 or TRBD2 (5 bases each). The closer fit of TRBJ2-5 to the DNA end suggests the J call may be wrong. This CDR3 has 11 residues. Looked up from germline, CDR1 is SQVTM and CDR2 is ANQGSEA.

CDR3 amino acids: CASREGQTLGYGYTF. CDR3 nucleotide sequence: TGCGCCAGCAGAGAGGGACAGACCTTAGGCTATGGCTACACCTTC. The chain employs TRBV5-1 and TRBJ1-2; 7 positions agree with TRBD1. V lost 5 bases and J lost 4; bases outside the gene matches: 11. CDR3 length: 15 residues. CDR1 and CDR2 (germline): SGHRS, YFSETQ. Complete variable domain (other parts from reference TRBV5-1 and TRBJ1-2): KAGVTQTPRYLIKTRGQQVTLSCSPISGHRSVSWYQQTPGQGLQFLFEYFSETQRNKGNFPGRFSGRQFSNSRSEMNVSTLELGDSALYLCASREGQTLGYGYTFGSGTRLTVV.

This clonotype has a count of ten or more. This chain links TRBV5-1 with TRBJ1-2; tentatively, D is TRBD1 (5 bases). V shed 0 bases and J shed 3 bases, with 9 bases lying between them. Germline V CDR1 and CDR2: SGHRS, YFSETQ. This CDR3 is 14 amino acids long. The DNA for the CDR3 is TGCGCCAGCAGCTTGGCGGCGGGGGACTATGGCTACACCTTC. Protein product: CASSLAAGDYGYTF.

The sample holds many counts of this clonotype. The chain links TRBV27 to TRBJ2-7; tentative D call: TRBD2 (6 bases). Trimming removed 2 bases at V and 7 bases at J, with 21 bases between. The CDR3 is 16 residues long. Germline assignment: CDR1 MNHEY and CDR2 SMNVEV (reference sequence). The CDR3 DNA is TGTGCCAGCAGTTTAAAAGTTCCGGAGGGAACTTTTGAGCAGTACTTC. This gives the protein CASSLKVPEGTFEQYF.